This TCR beta chain originates from a study of prognosis after radiotherapy for stage I lung cancer. Background on the study: Radiotherapy was followed by distant metastases in four patients, which appeared at a median of around 7 months; approximately 15 patients showed no significant progression. General observations from the study: When patients developed distant metastases, their Shannon entropy after stereotactic body radiation therapy was lower.

The authors amplified TCR beta CDR3 from genomic DNA using two-round multiplex PCR. Individual primers that were specific to each TRBV and TRBJ gene served in first-round PCR. As the PCR entered its second round, universal primers were used. MiXCR was run by TCRdb on the multiplex PCR reads, yielding one entry per CDR3 protein. The repertoire has about 51,000 distinct CDR3 sequences, approximately 35% of them found once; the top ten carry 9.2%. Of note for this clonotype: The antigen is not known.

The germline V and J ends were trimmed by 4 bases and 2 bases, with 13 bases remaining between them. The germline CDR1 and CDR2 sequences are SGHRS and YFSETQ. The CDR3 is 14 amino acids. Source: PBMCs, taken before or after stereotactic body radiation therapy (not recorded which). The gene calls are TRBV5-1 and TRBJ2-7, with no clear D. The TCR originated in a donor of 50 years or more with non-small cell lung cancer. The CDR3 spells CASSVVSHAYEQYF. The CDR3 region has the DNA TGCGCCAGCAGCGTCGTGAGTCATGCCTACGAGCAGTACTTC. Drawing the rest from reference TRBV5-1 and TRBJ2-7, the complete variable domain is KAGVTQTPRYLIKTRGQQVTLSCSPISGHRSVSWYQQTPGQGLQFLFEYFSETQRNKGNFPGRFSGRQFSNSRSEMNVSTLELGDSALYLCASSVVSHAYEQYFGPGTRLTVT.